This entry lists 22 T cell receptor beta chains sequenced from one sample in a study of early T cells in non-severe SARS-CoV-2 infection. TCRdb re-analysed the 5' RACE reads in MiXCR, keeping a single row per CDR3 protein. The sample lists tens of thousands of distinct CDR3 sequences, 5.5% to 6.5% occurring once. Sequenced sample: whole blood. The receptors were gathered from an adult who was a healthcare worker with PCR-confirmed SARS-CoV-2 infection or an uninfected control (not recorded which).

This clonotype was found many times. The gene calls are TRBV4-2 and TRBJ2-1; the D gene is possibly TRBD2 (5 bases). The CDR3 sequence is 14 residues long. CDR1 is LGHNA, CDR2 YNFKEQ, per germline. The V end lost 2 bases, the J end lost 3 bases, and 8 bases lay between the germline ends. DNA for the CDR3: TGTGCCAGCAGCCAACAGCGGAACTACAATGAGCAGTTCTTC. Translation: CASSQQRNYNEQFF.

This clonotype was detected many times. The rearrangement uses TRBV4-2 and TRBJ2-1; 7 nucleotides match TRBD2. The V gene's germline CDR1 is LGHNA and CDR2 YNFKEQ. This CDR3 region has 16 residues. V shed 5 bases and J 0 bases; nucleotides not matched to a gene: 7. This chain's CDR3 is CASSARSSGSYNEQFF. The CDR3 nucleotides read TGTGCCAGCAGCGCCCGATCTAGCGGCTCCTACAATGAGCAGTTCTTC.

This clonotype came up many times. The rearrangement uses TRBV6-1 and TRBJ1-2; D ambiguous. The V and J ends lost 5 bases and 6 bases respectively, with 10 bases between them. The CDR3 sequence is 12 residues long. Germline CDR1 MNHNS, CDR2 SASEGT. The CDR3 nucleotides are TGTGCCAGCAGTAACCGGTACCATGGCTACACCTTC. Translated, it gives CASSNRYHGYTF.

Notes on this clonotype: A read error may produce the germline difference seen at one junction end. As DNA, the CDR3 is TGTGCCAGCAGCTTGGGACGGAACCAAGAGACCCAGTGCTTC. Encoded protein: CASSLGRNQETQCF. The genes are TRBV7-9 and TRBJ2-5, with D possibly called TRBD1 or TRBD2 (5 bases each). Germline loops: CDR1 SEHNR, CDR2 FQNEAQ (reference sequence). The CDR3 has 14 amino acids.

The DNA of the CDR3 is TGTGCCAGCACCGACGGGGCTACTTCCCCCACGAACACTGAAGCTTTCTTT. The encoded protein is CASTDGATSPTNTEAFF. The rearrangement joins TRBV6-2 or TRBV6-3 to TRBJ1-1; a weak D match, TRBD1 (5 bases). CDR1 and CDR2 from the germline V gene are MNHEY and SVGEGT. This CDR3 spans 17 amino acids. V was shortened by 7 bases and J by 1 base, with 22 bases between the two germline ends.

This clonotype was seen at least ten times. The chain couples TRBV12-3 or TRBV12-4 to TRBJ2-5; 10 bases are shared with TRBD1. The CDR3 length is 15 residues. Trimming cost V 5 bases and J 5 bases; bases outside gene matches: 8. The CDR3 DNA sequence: TGTGCCAGCAGTCCCGGGACAGGGGTTCGGGAGACCCAGTACTTC. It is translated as CASSPGTGVRETQYF.

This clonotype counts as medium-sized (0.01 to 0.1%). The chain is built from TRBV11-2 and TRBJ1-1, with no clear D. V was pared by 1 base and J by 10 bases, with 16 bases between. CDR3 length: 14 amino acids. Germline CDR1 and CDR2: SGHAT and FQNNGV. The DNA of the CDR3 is TGTGCCAGCAGCTTAGGGGGAGGGCCCGAGGGAGCTTTCTTT. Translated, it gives CASSLGGGPEGAFF.

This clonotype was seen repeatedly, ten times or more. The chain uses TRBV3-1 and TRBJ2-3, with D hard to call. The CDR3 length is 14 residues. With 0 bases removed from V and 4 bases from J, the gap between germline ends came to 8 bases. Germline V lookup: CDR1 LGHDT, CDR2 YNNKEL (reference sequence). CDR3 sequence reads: CASSQEGAPDTQYF. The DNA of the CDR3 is TGTGCCAGCAGCCAAGAAGGAGCCCCAGATACGCAGTATTTT.

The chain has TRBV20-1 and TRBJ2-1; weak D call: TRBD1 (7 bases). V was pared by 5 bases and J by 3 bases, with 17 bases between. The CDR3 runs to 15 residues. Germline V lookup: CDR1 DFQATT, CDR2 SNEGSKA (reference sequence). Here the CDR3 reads CSAVVEGAFYNEQFF. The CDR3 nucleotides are TGCAGTGCTGTCGTGGAGGGGGCCTTCTACAATGAGCAGTTCTTC.

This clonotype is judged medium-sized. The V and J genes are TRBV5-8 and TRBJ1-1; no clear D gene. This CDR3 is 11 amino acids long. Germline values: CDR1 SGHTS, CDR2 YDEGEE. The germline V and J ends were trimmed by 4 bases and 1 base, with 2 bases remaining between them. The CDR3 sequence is CASSPNTEAFF. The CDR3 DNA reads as TGTGCCAGCAGCCCGAACACTGAAGCTTTCTTT.

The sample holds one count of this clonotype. The CDR3 reads CASSFVKGARDYEQYF. In nucleotides, the CDR3 is TGTGCCAGCAGCTTTGTTAAGGGGGCGAGGGACTACGAGCAGTACTTC. The chain combines TRBV7-3 with TRBJ2-7; 7 bases fit TRBD1. The CDR3 has 16 residues. Trimming at V came to 3 bases and at J to 3 bases, leaving 11 bases not matched to a gene. CDR1 and CDR2 from the germline V gene are SGHTA and FQGTGA.

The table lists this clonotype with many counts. CDR3 bases: TGTGCCTCGGATAGCCGGACTAAGGGGAAAGACAATGAGCAGTTCTTC. Translation gives CASDSRTKGKDNEQFF. V usage is TRBV10-3 and J usage is TRBJ2-1, with TRBD2 as a possible D gene (6 bases). CDR1 and CDR2 from the germline V gene are ENHRY and SYGVKD. V was trimmed by 11 bases and J by 5 bases, leaving 25 bases between them. The CDR3 spans 16 residues.

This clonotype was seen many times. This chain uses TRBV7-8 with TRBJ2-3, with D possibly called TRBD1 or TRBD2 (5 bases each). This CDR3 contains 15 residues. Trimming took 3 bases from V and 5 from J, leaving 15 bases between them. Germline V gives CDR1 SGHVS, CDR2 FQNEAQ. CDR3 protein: CASSLRRGKRDTQYF. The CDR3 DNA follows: TGTGCCAGCAGCTTGCGCCGGGGCAAGAGAGATACGCAGTATTTT.

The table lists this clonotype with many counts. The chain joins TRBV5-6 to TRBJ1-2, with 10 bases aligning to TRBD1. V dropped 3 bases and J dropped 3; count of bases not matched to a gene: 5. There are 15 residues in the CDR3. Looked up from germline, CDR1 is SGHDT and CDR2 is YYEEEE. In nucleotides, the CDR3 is TGTGCCAGCAGCTCGAGGACAGGGGGTTACTATGGCTACACCTTC. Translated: CASSSRTGGYYGYTF.

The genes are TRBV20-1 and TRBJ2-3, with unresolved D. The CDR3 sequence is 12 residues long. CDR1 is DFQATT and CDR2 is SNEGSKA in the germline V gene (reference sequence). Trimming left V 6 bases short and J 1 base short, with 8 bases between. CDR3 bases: TGCAGTGCCCGACTTGGCACAGATACGCAGTATTTT. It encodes CSARLGTDTQYF.

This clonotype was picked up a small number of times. CDR3 residues: CASSDRERYTF. In DNA, the CDR3 is TGTGCCAGCAGCGACAGGGAACGTTACACCTTC. The V and J genes are TRBV28 and TRBJ1-2; 7 positions match TRBD1. The junction had 6 bases not matched to a gene; V was cut back by 6 bases and J by 11 bases. Germline V gene sequence: CDR1 MDHEN, CDR2 SYDVKM. The CDR3 has 11 residues.

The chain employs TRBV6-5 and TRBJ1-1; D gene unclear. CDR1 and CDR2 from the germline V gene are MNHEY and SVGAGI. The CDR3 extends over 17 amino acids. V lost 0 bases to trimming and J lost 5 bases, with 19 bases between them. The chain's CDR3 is CASSYSWEANRMTEAFF. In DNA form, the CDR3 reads TGTGCCAGCAGTTACTCGTGGGAGGCAAATCGGATGACTGAAGCTTTCTTT.

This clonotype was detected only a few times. The CDR3 loop is CASSFEAHEKLFF. In DNA form, the CDR3 reads TGTGCCAGCAGTTTCGAAGCCCATGAAAAACTGTTTTTT. The chain employs TRBV12-3 or TRBV12-4 and TRBJ1-4; D is ambiguous. The V gene lost 3 bases and the J gene lost 6 bases, with 8 bases spanning the gap. This CDR3 has 13 amino acids.

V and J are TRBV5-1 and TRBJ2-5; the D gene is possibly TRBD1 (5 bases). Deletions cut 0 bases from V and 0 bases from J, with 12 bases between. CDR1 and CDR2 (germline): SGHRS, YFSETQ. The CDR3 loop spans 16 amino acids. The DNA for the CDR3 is TGCGCCAGCAGCTTGGCCTCAAGGACACACCAAGAGACCCAGTACTTC. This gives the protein CASSLASRTHQETQYF.

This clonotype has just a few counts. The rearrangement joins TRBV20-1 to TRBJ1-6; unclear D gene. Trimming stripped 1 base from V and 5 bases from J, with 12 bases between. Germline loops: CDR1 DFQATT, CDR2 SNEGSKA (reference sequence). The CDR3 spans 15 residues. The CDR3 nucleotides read TGCAGTGCTAGAGGCCGCCTCTGGGATAATTCACCCCTCCACTTT. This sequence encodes CSARGRLWDNSPLHF.

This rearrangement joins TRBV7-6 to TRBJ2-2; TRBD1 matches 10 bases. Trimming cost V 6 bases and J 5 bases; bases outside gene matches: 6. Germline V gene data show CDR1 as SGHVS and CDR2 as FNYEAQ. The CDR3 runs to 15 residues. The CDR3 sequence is CASRRDRGATGELFF. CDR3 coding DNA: TGTGCCAGCAGGCGGGACAGGGGTGCAACCGGGGAGCTGTTTTTT.

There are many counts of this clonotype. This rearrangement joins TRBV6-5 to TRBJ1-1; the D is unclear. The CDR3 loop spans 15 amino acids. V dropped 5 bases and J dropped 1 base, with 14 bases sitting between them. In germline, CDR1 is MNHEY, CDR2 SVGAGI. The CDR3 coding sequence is TGTGCCAGCAGTAACGGGAGGTTGAGGAACACTGAAGCTTTCTTT. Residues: CASSNGRLRNTEAFF.